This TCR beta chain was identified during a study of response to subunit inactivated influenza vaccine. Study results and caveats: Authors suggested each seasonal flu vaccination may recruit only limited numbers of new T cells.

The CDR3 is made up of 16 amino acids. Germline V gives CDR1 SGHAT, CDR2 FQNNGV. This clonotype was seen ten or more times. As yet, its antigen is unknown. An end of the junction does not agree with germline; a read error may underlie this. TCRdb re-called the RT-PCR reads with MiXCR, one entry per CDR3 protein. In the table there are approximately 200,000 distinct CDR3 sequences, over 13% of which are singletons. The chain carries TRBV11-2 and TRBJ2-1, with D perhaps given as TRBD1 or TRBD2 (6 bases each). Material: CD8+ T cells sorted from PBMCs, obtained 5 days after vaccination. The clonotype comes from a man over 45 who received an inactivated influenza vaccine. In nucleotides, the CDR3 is TGTGCCAGCCGCTTATTAGGGGGGTCCTCCTACAATGAGCAGTTCTTC. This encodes CASRLLGGSSYNEQFF.